A single T cell receptor beta chain is shown here with its context. Antigen specificity is unknown. Germline lookup yields CDR1 SGDLS and CDR2 YYNGEE. Trimming took 4 bases from V and 4 from J, leaving 14 bases between them. This CDR3 comprises 14 residues. These data come from a study of T cell responses to AZD1222 COVID-19 vaccine. Study conclusions and caveats: The donor group comprised mostly white British people and more females; the analysis possibly underestimated clonal diversity. Reportedly, nearly half of unique spike TCRs recognized epitopes outside B.1.351/B.1.1.7 mutations. Spike-specific TCRs gained breadth and depth after people received two AZD1222 doses. Repertoire sampling occurred only after the peak T cell response.

Some clones are missing from TCRdb's copy, which holds only in-frame ones; the method was immunoSEQ multiplex PCR. The sample carries about 180,000 clones, approximately 90% recorded once. The receptor's source is an adult who received the AZD1222 COVID-19 vaccine. Sequences were derived from peripheral blood, sampled 28 days after the second AZD1222 dose. The chain joins TRBV9 to TRBJ1-2; D might be TRBD1 (5 bases). This CDR3 reads CASSPGQGTYGYTF. As DNA, the CDR3 is TGTGCCAGCAGCCCAGGGCAGGGTACCTATGGCTACACCTTC.